A single sample gave rise to the 29 T cell receptor beta chains below, sequenced in a study of patients and donors after allogeneic stem cell transplantation. TCRdb ran MiXCR on the RT-PCR reads and lists one entry per CDR3 protein. Here the sample spans about a million distinct CDR3 sequences, about 20% being singletons. The sequenced sample consisted of blood, either unsorted or a sorted T cell fraction (not recorded which). The origin of the receptors is a human donor who was either an allogeneic HSCT recipient or a stem cell or donor lymphocyte infusion donor (not recorded which). It is not recorded whose cells these are; they may come from a transplant donor.

This clonotype showed up just a few times. The chain couples TRBV12-3 or TRBV12-4 to TRBJ2-1, with unresolved D. The CDR3 sequence is 11 residues long. Trimming took off 5 bases at V and 8 bases at J, with 7 bases between the two ends. CDR3 in DNA: TGTGCCAGCAGTCGGGCGCATGAGCAGTTCTTC. Its protein product is CASSRAHEQFF.

The V call is TRBV2, the J call TRBJ1-3; no reliable D call. Trimming shortened V by 7 bases and J by 3 bases, and 10 bases separated the two germline ends. The germline gives CDR1 SNHLY, CDR2 FYNNEI. The CDR3 totals 13 residues. CDR3 coding DNA: TGTGCCAGCACCTCGGAGTTTGGAAACACCATATATTTT. Protein sequence: CASTSEFGNTIYF.

In its sample, this clonotype was seen a few times. The V gene is TRBV27, the J gene TRBJ2-2; D is possibly TRBD2 (6 bases). This CDR3 is built from 16 residues. From germline, CDR1 is MNHEY and CDR2 SMNVEV (reference sequence). Trimming took off 2 bases at V and 5 bases at J, with 15 bases between the two ends. This chain's CDR3 is CASSLNGGLSTGELFF. The CDR3 DNA sequence: TGTGCCAGCAGTTTAAACGGGGGATTGAGTACCGGGGAGCTGTTTTTT.

For the CDR3, the DNA is TGCGCCAGCAGCCGCCAGGAAGGGGCAGGTGAAGCTTTCTTT. Residues: CASSRQEGAGEAFF. The chain has TRBV4-1 and TRBJ1-1; weak D call: TRBD1 (5 bases). With 4 bases removed from V and 7 bases from J, the gap between germline ends came to 16 bases. The CDR3 consists of 14 residues. Looked up from germline, CDR1 is MGHRA and CDR2 is YSYEKL.

V usage is TRBV7-2 and J usage is TRBJ2-3, with 14 bases aligning to TRBD2. This CDR3 contains 16 residues. V gave up 6 bases and J gave up 5 bases; unmatched junction bases: 7. The germline V gene encodes CDR1 SGHTA and CDR2 FQGNSA. CDR3 coding DNA: TGTGCCAGCAGTAAGACTAGCGGGGGGGTCGGAGATACGCAGTATTTT. It is translated as CASSKTSGGVGDTQYF.

This chain's CDR3 is CSARARGLAGYEQYF. The DNA for the CDR3 is TGCAGTGCTAGGGCTCGGGGGCTAGCGGGCTACGAGCAGTACTTC. This chain connects TRBV20-1 to TRBJ2-7, with 8 positions matching TRBD2. CDR1 and CDR2 (germline): DFQATT, SNEGSKA (reference sequence). The CDR3 consists of 15 residues. V shed 3 bases, J shed 3 bases, and the junction held 10 bases outside the gene matches.

The chain carries TRBV3-1 and TRBJ2-5; D remains unclear. Germline CDR1 LGHDT, CDR2 YNNKEL (reference sequence). Trimming left V 6 bases short and J 5 bases short, with 13 bases between. The CDR3 runs 13 residues. CDR3 residues: CASSRYDGETQYF. Here the CDR3 DNA reads TGTGCCAGCAGTCGCTATGACGGGGAGACCCAGTACTTC.

The chain links TRBV6-1 to TRBJ1-5; 7 nucleotides line up with TRBD1. The CDR3 is made up of 14 amino acids. The junction had 11 bases not matched to a gene; V was cut back by 8 bases and J by 7 bases. Germline lookup yields CDR1 MNHNS and CDR2 SASEGT. CDR3 DNA sequence: TGTGCCAGCGGGACGACAGGGCTGCGCCAGCCCCAGCATTTT. Translated: CASGTTGLRQPQHF.

The chain recombines TRBV10-3 with TRBJ1-1; D perhaps matches TRBD1 (6 bases). CDR3 length: 13 residues. Germline-derived CDR1 and CDR2 are ENHRY and SYGVKD. The V gene lost 6 bases and the J gene lost 1 base, with 9 bases spanning the gap. The CDR3 DNA is TGTGCCATCAGATTGACAGGGAACACTGAAGCTTTCTTT. It yields the protein CAIRLTGNTEAFF.

The chain uses TRBV7-6 and TRBJ1-3; D gene ambiguous. V was trimmed by 5 bases and J by 0 bases, leaving 17 bases between them. CDR1 and CDR2 from the germline V gene are SGHVS and FNYEAQ. The CDR3 is 17 residues long. CDR3 sequence reads: CASSPEVKEYSGNTIYF. CDR3 in DNA: TGTGCCAGCAGCCCCGAAGTAAAGGAATACTCTGGAAACACCATATATTTT.

The chain carries TRBV12-3 or TRBV12-4 and TRBJ2-2, with D perhaps TRBD1 or TRBD2 (6 bases each). The CDR3 consists of 14 residues. V was cut by 8 bases and J by 0 bases, with 10 bases left in between. The CDR3 here is CASGGGSNTGELFF. The CDR3 DNA sequence: TGTGCCAGCGGAGGGGGGTCGAACACCGGGGAGCTGTTTTTT.

This chain joins TRBV5-1 and TRBJ2-1, with 7 bases that match TRBD2. With 0 bases clipped from V and 9 bases from J, the junction kept 6 bases outside the gene matches. Germline-derived CDR1 and CDR2 are SGHRS and YFSETQ. The CDR3 spans 14 residues. The CDR3 is CASSLDLAASEQFF. DNA for the CDR3: TGCGCCAGCAGCTTGGATCTAGCGGCCAGTGAGCAGTTCTTC. The full variable domain, in which reference TRBV5-1 and TRBJ2-1 provide the parts outside the CDR3, is KAGVTQTPRYLIKTRGQQVTLSCSPISGHRSVSWYQQTPGQGLQFLFEYFSETQRNKGNFPGRFSGRQFSNSRSEMNVSTLELGDSALYLCASSLDLAASEQFFGPGTRLTVL.

This chain uses TRBV7-9 with TRBJ1-1; 7 nucleotides agree with TRBD1. V shed 4 bases, J shed 0 bases, and the junction held 5 bases outside the gene matches. Germline V CDR1 and CDR2: SEHNR, FQNEAQ (reference sequence). The CDR3 runs to 15 residues. CDR3 nucleotides: TGTGCCAGCAGCTCAACAGGGGTCATGAACACTGAAGCTTTCTTT. Protein sequence: CASSSTGVMNTEAFF.

This clonotype was observed a handful of times. The chain links TRBV5-5 to TRBJ2-7, with 9 bases that match TRBD1. J was trimmed by 4 bases and V by 3 bases; bases with no gene match: 8. This CDR3 is 15 amino acids long. CDR1 is SGHKS and CDR2 is YYEKEE in the germline V gene (reference sequence). The CDR3 DNA sequence: TGTGCCAGCAGCTACGCGGGACAGGGACCTTACGAGCAGTACTTC. This sequence encodes CASSYAGQGPYEQYF.

This clonotype was observed a handful of times. The rearrangement links TRBV20-1 to TRBJ1-2, with D unclear. Germline V gives CDR1 DFQATT, CDR2 SNEGSKA (reference sequence). There are 11 residues in the CDR3. V shed 1 base and J shed 6 bases, with 6 bases lying between them. CDR3 residues: CSARGPNGYTF. CDR3 DNA sequence: TGCAGTGCTAGAGGGCCAAATGGCTACACCTTC.

This clonotype was counted a few times. The V call is TRBV24-1, the J call TRBJ1-5, with 8 bases aligning to TRBD1. V lost 2 bases and J lost 6; bases outside the gene matches: 11. There are 17 residues in the CDR3. The V gene's germline CDR1 is KGHDR and CDR2 SFDVKD. This CDR3 is CATSDSFDRGRTQPQHF. The CDR3 bases are TGTGCCACCAGTGATTCCTTTGACAGGGGCAGGACTCAGCCCCAGCATTTT.

CDR3 in amino acids: CASSSLGSNYNEQFF. The CDR3 region has the DNA TGTGCCAGCAGCTCCCTCGGTAGCAACTACAATGAGCAGTTCTTC. The rearrangement links TRBV5-6 to TRBJ2-1; D not resolved. Germline assignment: CDR1 SGHDT and CDR2 YYEEEE. V was shortened by 3 bases and J by 3 bases, with 13 bases between the two germline ends. The CDR3 sequence is 15 residues long.

The DNA of the CDR3 is TGTGCCAGCAGCATGCGAACCACAGATACGCAGTATTTT. Its translation: CASSMRTTDTQYF. V gene TRBV9 combines with J gene TRBJ2-3; D gene uncertain. The CDR3 extends over 13 amino acids. Germline V gives CDR1 SGDLS, CDR2 YYNGEE. Trimming removed 4 bases at V and 2 bases at J, with 8 bases between.

The chain recombines TRBV7-9 with TRBJ2-5; D is unresolved. The CDR3 extends over 13 amino acids. Trimming cost V 2 bases and J 2 bases, with 6 bases left between them. The germline V gene encodes CDR1 SEHNR and CDR2 FQNEAQ (reference sequence). CDR3 nucleotide sequence: TGTGCCAGCAGCTTAACTACTCAAGAGACCCAGTACTTC. Translated: CASSLTTQETQYF.

This clonotype was picked up a small number of times. CDR3 in amino acids: CASSSNRLRQDAYEQYF. The CDR3 DNA reads as TGTGCCAGCAGTTCTAATCGCCTTCGCCAGGATGCCTACGAGCAGTACTTC. The chain uses TRBV6-5 and TRBJ2-7, with D uncertain. Germline lookup yields CDR1 MNHEY and CDR2 SVGAGI. Deletions cut 4 bases from V and 2 bases from J, with 21 bases between. This CDR3 contains 17 residues.

This clonotype was seen a few times. The chain uses TRBV6-1 and TRBJ2-1; D gene ambiguous. This CDR3 contains 16 residues. The germline gives CDR1 MNHNS, CDR2 SASEGT. V was cut by 6 bases and J by 5 bases, with 20 bases left in between. CDR3 protein: CASRNLPVGVHNEQFF. As DNA, the CDR3 is TGTGCCAGCAGGAACCTCCCAGTTGGGGTTCACAATGAGCAGTTCTTC.

This clonotype has only a few counts. This sequence joins TRBV5-4 and TRBJ2-6, with D tentatively TRBD1 (6 bases). V was shortened by 0 bases and J by 3 bases, with 13 bases between the two germline ends. This CDR3 region has 17 residues. In germline, CDR1 is SGHNT, CDR2 YYREEE (reference sequence). This CDR3 is CASSLDRVQGGANVLTF. CDR3 sequence (DNA): TGTGCCAGCAGCTTGGACAGGGTCCAAGGTGGGGCCAACGTCCTGACTTTC. The complete variable domain, with remaining parts taken from reference TRBV5-4 and TRBJ2-6, reads ETGVTQSPTHLIKTRGQQVTLRCSSQSGHNTVSWYQQALGQGPQFIFQYYREEENGRGNFPPRFSGLQFPNYSSELNVNALELDDSALYLCASSLDRVQGGANVLTFGAGSRLTVL.

This clonotype was counted a few times. The chain has TRBV5-1 and TRBJ2-7, with D possibly TRBD1 on 8 matching bases. V was cut by 3 bases and J by 5 bases, with 12 bases left in between. This CDR3 is built from 13 residues. From germline, CDR1 is SGHRS and CDR2 YFSETQ. The CDR3 sequence is CASSWTGRDEQYF. The CDR3 DNA is TGCGCCAGCAGCTGGACAGGGAGGGACGAGCAGTACTTC.

This clonotype showed up just a few times. CDR3 amino acids: CASSPLEEGFPYGYTF. The CDR3 nucleotides are TGTGCCAGCAGTCCCCTGGAGGAGGGTTTTCCTTATGGCTACACCTTC. The chain employs TRBV12-3 or TRBV12-4 and TRBJ1-2; no reliable D call. The CDR3 contains 16 residues. V dropped 5 bases and J dropped 5 bases, with 21 bases sitting between them.

CDR3 sequence: CASQVAGGPSNEQFF. In nucleotides, the CDR3 is TGTGCCAGCCAGGTGGCGGGAGGGCCGTCCAATGAGCAGTTCTTC. The chain couples TRBV19 to TRBJ2-1, with TRBD2 matching over 9 bases. Looked up from germline, CDR1 is LNHDA and CDR2 is SQIVND (reference sequence). The CDR3 runs to 15 residues. J was trimmed by 6 bases and V by 9 bases; bases with no gene match: 12.

Ten or more counts support this clonotype. The rearrangement uses TRBV2 and TRBJ2-1; D is possibly TRBD2 (6 bases). Trimming cost V 8 bases and J 9 bases, with 11 bases left between them. This CDR3 has 11 amino acids. Germline V CDR1 and CDR2: SNHLY, FYNNEI. The CDR3 sequence: CASVRGIEQFF. As DNA, the CDR3 is TGTGCCAGCGTACGGGGGATTGAGCAGTTCTTC.

This clonotype turned up a few times. The chain joins TRBV20-1 to TRBJ2-5; D not resolved. The germline V gene has CDR1 DFQATT and CDR2 SNEGSKA (reference sequence). The CDR3 has 11 residues. Trimming removed 5 bases from V and 5 bases from J, with 9 bases in between. CDR3 DNA sequence: TGCAGTGCTTACTCCGGGGAGACCCAGTACTTC. This gives the protein CSAYSGETQYF.

The chain recombines TRBV5-1 with TRBJ2-1; D might be TRBD2 (6 bases). Trimming left V 4 bases short and J 9 bases short, with 20 bases between. The CDR3 has 15 amino acids. Germline CDR1 and CDR2: SGHRS and YFSETQ. CDR3 bases: TGCGCCAGCAGCGATGGGGGAGGCCCTTATGTTGAGCAGTTCTTC. This translates into CASSDGGGPYVEQFF. Based on the CDR3 plus reference TRBV5-1 and TRBJ2-1, the full variable domain is KAGVTQTPRYLIKTRGQQVTLSCSPISGHRSVSWYQQTPGQGLQFLFEYFSETQRNKGNFPGRFSGRQFSNSRSEMNVSTLELGDSALYLCASSDGGGPYVEQFFGPGTRLTVL.

DNA of the CDR3: TGTGCCTGGAGTCCCAGCGTCCAAGAGACCCAGTACTTC. Encoded protein: CAWSPSVQETQYF. The genes are TRBV30 and TRBJ2-5; D not certain. Germline assignment: CDR1 GTSNPN and CDR2 SVGIG (reference sequence). The CDR3 consists of 13 residues. V lost 2 bases to trimming and J lost 1 base, with 8 bases between them.